This T cell receptor beta chain stems from a study of identical twins. Findings and caveats of the study: Less excess twin sharing appeared in beta out-of-frame sequences. Compared with models, monozygotic twins showed more out-of-frame TCR alpha sharing.

Germline assignment: CDR1 LGHDT and CDR2 YNNKEL (reference sequence). V was clipped by 5 bases and J by 5 bases, with 12 bases between them. This CDR3 comprises 13 residues. Addition of a universal primer site occurred through template switching, and cDNA carried unique molecular identifiers. TCRdb processed the 5' RACE reads anew with MiXCR; each CDR3 protein has one entry. The repertoire consists of around 1.7 million distinct CDR3 sequences, with about 30% occurring once and the leading ten covering over 0.25%. As regards this clonotype: Its target is not known.

This sequence was found in a newborn girl in good health. The chain has TRBV3-1 and TRBJ1-2; D call uncertain. Sequencing was carried out using cord blood. The CDR3 sequence is CASSGWRYYGYTF. DNA of the CDR3: TGTGCCAGCAGCGGGTGGAGGTATTATGGCTACACCTTC.